The 25 T cell receptor beta chains in this list originate from one sample, sequenced in a study of T-cell reconstitution after alpha-beta-depleted transplantation in children. The authors prepared the TCRbeta library with unique molecular identifiers. Using its own MiXCR run on the PCR reads, TCRdb lists one record per CDR3 protein. The table lists 600,000 or so distinct CDR3 sequences, 23% of them singletons. The sequences come from PBMCs, mostly from graft donor cells, collected 360 days after TCRalphabeta/CD19-depleted stem cell transplant. These receptors originate from a boy younger than two who had a stem cell transplant for acute myeloid leukemia, so the T cells may come from the graft donor.

The chain recombines TRBV20-1 with TRBJ2-1, with 9 positions matching TRBD2. Germline V gene data show CDR1 as DFQATT and CDR2 as SNEGSKA (reference sequence). CDR3 length: 14 amino acids. The J segment lost 2 bases and the V segment lost 7 bases, leaving 6 bases of the junction unmatched. CDR3 amino acids: CSVPLAGPYNEQFF. The DNA for the CDR3 is TGCAGTGTCCCCCTAGCGGGGCCCTACAATGAGCAGTTCTTC.

This clonotype was picked up one time. The rearrangement links TRBV4-3 to TRBJ2-1; TRBD2 aligns across 12 bases. J gave up 6 bases and V 5 bases, and 8 bases lay outside the gene matches. The germline V gene encodes CDR1 LGHNA and CDR2 YSLEER. The CDR3 contains 16 residues. The CDR3 loop reads CASSYRTSGEINEQFF. The CDR3 DNA follows: TGCGCCAGCAGCTACAGGACTAGCGGGGAGATCAATGAGCAGTTCTTC.

V usage is TRBV7-9 and J usage is TRBJ2-5; the D call may be TRBD1 or TRBD2 (5 bases each). The germline V and J ends were trimmed by 10 bases and 2 bases, with 14 bases remaining between them. The CDR3 has 13 residues. The germline V gene encodes CDR1 SEHNR and CDR2 FQNEAQ (reference sequence). DNA for the CDR3: TGTGCCACCCGCCGGGACGGGCAAGAGACCCAGTACTTC. Its translation is CATRRDGQETQYF.

This clonotype was seen ten or more times. The chain joins TRBV25-1 to TRBJ2-6; no firm D call. This CDR3 is built from 15 residues. Between the trimmed V and J ends, which lost 5 bases and 0 bases, there was a span of 8 bases. From germline, CDR1 is MGHDK and CDR2 SYGVNS. The CDR3 sequence is CASSHRFSGANVLTF. The CDR3 nucleotides are TGTGCCAGCAGTCACCGGTTCTCTGGGGCCAACGTCCTGACTTTC. Full variable domain (missing parts from reference TRBV25-1 and TRBJ2-6): EADIYQTPRYLVIGTGKKITLECSQTMGHDKMYWYQQDPGMELHLIHYSYGVNSTEKGDLSSESTVSRIRTEHFPLTLESARPSHTSQYLCASSHRFSGANVLTFGAGSRLTVL.

This clonotype turned up a few times. The rearrangement links TRBV29-1 to TRBJ2-5; 7 bases map to TRBD1. The CDR3 length is 16 residues. After removal of 6 bases from V and 3 bases from J, the junction contained 16 bases not matched to a gene. CDR1 SQVTM and CDR2 ANQGSEA come from the germline V gene. The CDR3 region has the DNA TGCAGCGTGAGCGATACAGGGGCAACGTGGGAAGAGACCCAGTACTTC. Encoded protein: CSVSDTGATWEETQYF.

This clonotype was counted a few times. The chain recombines TRBV12-3 or TRBV12-4 with TRBJ2-5, with D possibly matching TRBD2 (5 bases). Trimming removed 3 bases at V and 0 bases at J, with 14 bases between. This CDR3 region has 16 residues. CDR3 coding DNA: TGTGCCAGCAGTTTCGGGCTAGCACCGTACCAAGAGACCCAGTACTTC. The encoded protein is CASSFGLAPYQETQYF.

This clonotype was recorded a few times. V is TRBV6-2 or TRBV6-3 and J is TRBJ2-5, with 13 positions matching TRBD2. Trimming took 6 bases from V and 0 from J; bases not matched to a gene: 4. Per the germline V gene, CDR1 is MNHEY and CDR2 is SVGEGT. The CDR3 runs to 16 residues. CDR3 DNA: TGTGCCAGCAGCAAGACTAGCGGGGGGTACCAAGAGACCCAGTACTTC. It encodes CASSKTSGGYQETQYF.

The CDR3 coding sequence is TGTGCCAGCAGCCGGACTAGCGGCGACTACGAGCAGTACTTC. Its translation: CASSRTSGDYEQYF. The chain carries TRBV12-3 or TRBV12-4 and TRBJ2-7; 10 bases line up with TRBD2. This CDR3 is built from 14 residues. V shed 6 bases and J 3 bases; nucleotides not matched to a gene: 5.

This clonotype showed up just a few times. The J gene is TRBJ2-5, the V gene TRBV12-3 or TRBV12-4; 9 nucleotides agree with TRBD1. V shed 8 bases, J shed 3 bases, and the junction held 4 bases outside the gene matches. The CDR3 runs 13 residues. The CDR3 sequence is CASGRTGEETQYF. Here the CDR3 DNA reads TGTGCCAGCGGCCGGACAGGGGAAGAGACCCAGTACTTC.

This clonotype was found once. A junction end diverges from the germline sequence, so it may reflect a read error. The chain combines TRBV20-1 with TRBJ1-5; D is perhaps TRBD1 (5 bases). The CDR3 totals 14 residues. The germline CDR1 and CDR2 sequences are DFQATT and SNEGSKA (reference sequence). In nucleotides, the CDR3 is TGCTGTGCCCTCAAGGGGAATAGCAATCAGCCCCAGCATTTT. Protein: CCALKGNSNQPQHF.

J is TRBJ2-3 and V is TRBV5-6; 13 bases align to TRBD2. This CDR3 comprises 17 residues. V was clipped by 0 bases and J by 5 bases; unmatched bases: 6. CDR1 is SGHDT and CDR2 is YYEEEE in the germline V gene. The CDR3 DNA reads TGTGCCAGCAGCTTGGGCCTACTAGCGGGGGGGCGAGATACGCAGTATTTT. It yields the protein CASSLGLLAGGRDTQYF.

The chain uses TRBV12-3 or TRBV12-4 and TRBJ1-2, with 8 positions matching TRBD1. This CDR3 comprises 16 residues. The ends lost 2 bases at V and 5 bases at J; junction bases unmatched: 10. The DNA of the CDR3 is TGTGCCAGCAGTTTATCAGGGGGCGCCCACCTATATGGCTACACCTTC. It translates to CASSLSGGAHLYGYTF.

The gene calls are TRBV28 and TRBJ2-3; a weak D match, TRBD1 (6 bases). V lost 6 bases and J lost 7, with 11 bases in between. The CDR3 consists of 12 residues. The germline V gene has CDR1 MDHEN and CDR2 SYDVKM. CDR3 amino acids: CASSRGWNTQYF. CDR3 sequence (DNA): TGTGCCAGCAGCAGGGGCTGGAATACGCAGTATTTT.

The rearrangement uses TRBV10-3 and TRBJ1-6; D call uncertain. The CDR3 has 14 amino acids. Germline CDR1 reads ENHRY; CDR2 reads SYGVKD. V dropped 4 bases and J dropped 1 base, with 5 bases sitting between them. CDR3 in amino acids: CAISVASYNSPLHF. In nucleotides, the CDR3 is TGTGCCATCAGTGTGGCTTCCTATAATTCACCCCTCCACTTT.

As regards this clonotype: The junction differs from germline at one of its ends, possibly a read error. The chain links TRBV15 to TRBJ1-4; D not resolved. The V gene's germline CDR1 is LNHNV and CDR2 YYDKDF (reference sequence). The CDR3 has 17 amino acids. In nucleotides, the CDR3 is TGTGCCACCAGCGGAGACCTTCCCGATCCGTTTAATGAAAAACTGTTTTTT. Translated, it gives CATSGDLPDPFNEKLFF.

This chain connects TRBV6-5 to TRBJ1-1; D gene ambiguous. The V end lost 2 bases, the J end lost 7 bases, and 11 bases lay between the germline ends. In germline, CDR1 is MNHEY, CDR2 SVGAGI. This CDR3 comprises 13 residues. The CDR3 region is CASSYLMGNEAFF. DNA of the CDR3: TGTGCCAGCAGTTACCTAATGGGGAATGAAGCTTTCTTT.

This chain uses TRBV7-2 with TRBJ2-4, with D possibly TRBD2 on 5 matching bases. The V and J ends lost 2 bases and 3 bases respectively, with 11 bases between them. The CDR3 consists of 15 residues. Germline-derived CDR1 and CDR2 are SGHTA and FQGNSA. The CDR3 DNA reads as TGTGCCAGCAGCTTACCTTTAGGGAGCAAAAACATTCAGTACTTC. Translating it yields CASSLPLGSKNIQYF.

This clonotype was detected many times. The rearrangement joins TRBV7-3 to TRBJ2-2; no reliable D call. This CDR3 has 16 residues. V lost 2 bases and J 5 bases, leaving 15 bases between the germline ends. CDR1 is SGHTA and CDR2 is FQGTGA in the germline V gene. The CDR3 region is CASSLYPPSPTGELFF. The CDR3 nucleotides are TGTGCCAGCAGCTTATATCCCCCTAGTCCGACCGGGGAGCTGTTTTTT.

The rearrangement uses TRBV20-1 and TRBJ2-7; tentative D call: TRBD2 (5 bases). Germline V gene data show CDR1 as DFQATT and CDR2 as SNEGSKA (reference sequence). The length of the CDR3 is 11 residues. V was shortened by 5 bases and J by 5 bases, with 10 bases between the two germline ends. CDR3 amino acids: CSASREHEQYV. The CDR3 DNA reads TGCAGTGCTTCGAGGGAGCACGAGCAGTACGTC.

This clonotype was counted a few times. V usage is TRBV7-6 and J usage is TRBJ2-1, with D unclear. The CDR3 sequence is 16 residues long. Germline CDR1 and CDR2: SGHVS and FNYEAQ. Trimming took 1 base from V and 8 from J, leaving 18 bases between them. The CDR3 region is CASSLETLLRGDEQFF. DNA of the CDR3: TGTGCCAGCAGCTTAGAAACACTACTCCGCGGCGATGAGCAGTTCTTC.

This chain connects TRBV10-3 to TRBJ2-3; TRBD1 aligns across 9 bases. Per germline, CDR1 ENHRY and CDR2 SYGVKD. Trimming removed 2 bases from V and 4 bases from J; junction bases left unmatched: 4. The CDR3 spans 15 residues. The CDR3 DNA sequence: TGTGCCATCAGTGAGCCGGACAGGGGCCCAGATACGCAGTATTTT. This translates into CAISEPDRGPDTQYF.

This clonotype was seen repeatedly, ten times or more. This chain connects TRBV7-9 to TRBJ1-6; D is perhaps TRBD1 (5 bases). Trimming took off 3 bases at V and 4 bases at J, with 22 bases between the two ends. Germline V gene lookup returns CDR1 SEHNR and CDR2 FQNEAQ (reference sequence). The CDR3 sequence is 19 residues long. In nucleotides, the CDR3 is TGTGCCAGCAGCTTCGCAACCCGGGGCACGGGACGGTATAATTCACCCCTCCACTTT. This encodes CASSFATRGTGRYNSPLHF.

J is TRBJ1-5 and V is TRBV25-1; D may be TRBD1 (6 bases). Germline V gene lookup returns CDR1 MGHDK and CDR2 SYGVNS. The CDR3 is made up of 16 amino acids. Trimming cost V 6 bases and J 0 bases, with 15 bases left between them. DNA for the CDR3: TGTGCCAGCAGGGGGGGGGGACAAGCTAGCAATCAGCCCCAGCATTTT. Translation gives CASRGGGQASNQPQHF.

The chain couples TRBV6-2 or TRBV6-3 to TRBJ2-7; 13 nucleotides match TRBD2. The germline CDR1 and CDR2 sequences are MNHEY and SVGEGT. J lost 2 bases, V lost 2 bases, and 9 bases had no gene match. The CDR3 runs 18 residues. CDR3 sequence (DNA): TGTGCCAGCAGTTACGCTCGTCCGGGACTAGCGGGAACCTACGAGCAGTACGTC. It yields the protein CASSYARPGLAGTYEQYV.

This clonotype was counted a few times. This chain joins TRBV5-6 and TRBJ2-1; tentatively, D is TRBD2 (5 bases). Trimming removed 2 bases at V and 6 bases at J, with 15 bases between. The CDR3 extends over 15 amino acids. CDR1 SGHDT and CDR2 YYEEEE come from the germline V gene. The CDR3: CASSLLGKSRNEQFF. CDR3 in DNA: TGTGCCAGCAGCTTACTAGGAAAAAGTCGCAATGAGCAGTTCTTC.